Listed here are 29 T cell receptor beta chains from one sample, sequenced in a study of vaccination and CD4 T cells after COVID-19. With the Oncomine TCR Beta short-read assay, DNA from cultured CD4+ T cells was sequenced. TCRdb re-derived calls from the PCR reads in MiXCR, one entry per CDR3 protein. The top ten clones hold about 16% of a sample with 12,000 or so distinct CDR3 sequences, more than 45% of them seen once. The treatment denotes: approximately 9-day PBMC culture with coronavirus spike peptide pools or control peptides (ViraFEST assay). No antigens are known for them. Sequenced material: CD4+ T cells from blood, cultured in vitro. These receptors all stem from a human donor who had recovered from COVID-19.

The CDR3 reads CASSFQTVYNEQFF. CDR3 DNA sequence: TGTGCCAGCAGCTTCCAGACCGTCTACAATGAGCAGTTCTTC. The chain has TRBV7-9 and TRBJ2-1; no firm D call. This CDR3 has 14 amino acids. Trimming stripped 3 bases from V and 3 bases from J, with 9 bases between. Germline V CDR1 and CDR2: SEHNR, FQNEAQ (reference sequence).

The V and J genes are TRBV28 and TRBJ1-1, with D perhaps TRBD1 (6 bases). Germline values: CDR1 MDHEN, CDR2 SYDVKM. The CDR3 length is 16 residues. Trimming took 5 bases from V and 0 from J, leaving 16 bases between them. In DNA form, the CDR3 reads TGTGCCAGCAGTCTAATACAGGGTAATATGAACACTGAAGCTTTCTTT. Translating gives CASSLIQGNMNTEAFF.

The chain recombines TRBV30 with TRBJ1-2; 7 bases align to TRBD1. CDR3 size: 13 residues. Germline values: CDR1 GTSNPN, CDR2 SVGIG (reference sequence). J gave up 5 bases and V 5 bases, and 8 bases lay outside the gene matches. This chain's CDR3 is CAWSDRQAYGYTF. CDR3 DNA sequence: TGTGCCTGGTCGGACAGGCAGGCTTATGGCTACACCTTC.

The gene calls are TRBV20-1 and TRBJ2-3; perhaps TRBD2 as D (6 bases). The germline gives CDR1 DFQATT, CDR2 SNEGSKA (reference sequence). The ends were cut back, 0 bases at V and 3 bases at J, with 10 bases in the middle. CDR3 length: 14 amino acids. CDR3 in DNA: TGCAGTGCTAGAGAGGGACTTGCAACAGATACGCAGTATTTT. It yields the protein CSAREGLATDTQYF.

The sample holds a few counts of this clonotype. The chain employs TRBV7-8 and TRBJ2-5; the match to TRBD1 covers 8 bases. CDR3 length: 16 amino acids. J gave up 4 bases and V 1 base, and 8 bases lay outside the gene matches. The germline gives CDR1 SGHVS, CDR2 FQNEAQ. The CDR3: CASSLGAGGIGETQYF. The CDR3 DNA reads TGTGCCAGCAGCTTAGGGGCAGGGGGCATCGGAGAGACCCAGTACTTC.

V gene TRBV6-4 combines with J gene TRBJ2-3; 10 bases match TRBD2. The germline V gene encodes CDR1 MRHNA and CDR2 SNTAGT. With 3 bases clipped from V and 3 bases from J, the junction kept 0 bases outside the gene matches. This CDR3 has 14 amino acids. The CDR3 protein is CASSETSGTDTQYF. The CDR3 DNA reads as TGTGCCAGCAGTGAGACTAGCGGGACAGATACGCAGTATTTT.

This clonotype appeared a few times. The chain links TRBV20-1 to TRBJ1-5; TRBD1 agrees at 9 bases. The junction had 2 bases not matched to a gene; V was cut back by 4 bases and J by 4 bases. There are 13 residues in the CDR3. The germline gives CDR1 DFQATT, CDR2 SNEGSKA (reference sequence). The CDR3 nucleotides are TGCAGTGCTACGGACAGGGGAAATCAGCCCCAGCATTTT. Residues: CSATDRGNQPQHF.

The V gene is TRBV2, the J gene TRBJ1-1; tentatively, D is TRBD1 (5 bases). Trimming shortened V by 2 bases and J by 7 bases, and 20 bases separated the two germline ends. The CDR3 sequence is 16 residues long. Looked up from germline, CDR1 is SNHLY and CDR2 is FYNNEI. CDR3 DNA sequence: TGTGCCAGCAGTGAAACCCGCCCGGGACCCTACATTGAAGCTTTCTTT. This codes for CASSETRPGPYIEAFF. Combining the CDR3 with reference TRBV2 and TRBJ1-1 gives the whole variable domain EPEVTQTPSHQVTQMGQEVILRCVPISNHLYFYWYRQILGQKVEFLVSFYNNEISEKSEIFDDQFSVERPDGSNFTLKIRSTKLEDSAMYFCASSETRPGPYIEAFFGQGTRLTVV.

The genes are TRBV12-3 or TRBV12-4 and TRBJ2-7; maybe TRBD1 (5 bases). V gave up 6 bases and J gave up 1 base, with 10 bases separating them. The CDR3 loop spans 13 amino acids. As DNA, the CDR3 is TGTGCCAGCAGCCTCAGGGCGTCCTACGAGCAGTACTTC. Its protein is CASSLRASYEQYF.

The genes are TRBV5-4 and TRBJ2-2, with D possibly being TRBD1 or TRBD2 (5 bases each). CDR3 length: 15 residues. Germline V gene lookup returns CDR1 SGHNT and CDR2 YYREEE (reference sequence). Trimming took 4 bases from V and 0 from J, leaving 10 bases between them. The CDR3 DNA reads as TGTGCCAGCAGCCCCGGGACCCCGAACACCGGGGAGCTGTTTTTT. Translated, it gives CASSPGTPNTGELFF.

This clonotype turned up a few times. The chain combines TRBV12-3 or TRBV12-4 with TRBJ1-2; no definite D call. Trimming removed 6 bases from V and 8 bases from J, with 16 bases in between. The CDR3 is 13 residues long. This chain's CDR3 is CASRLNPVVGYTF. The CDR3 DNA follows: TGTGCCAGCAGGCTTAATCCTGTGGTCGGCTACACCTTC.

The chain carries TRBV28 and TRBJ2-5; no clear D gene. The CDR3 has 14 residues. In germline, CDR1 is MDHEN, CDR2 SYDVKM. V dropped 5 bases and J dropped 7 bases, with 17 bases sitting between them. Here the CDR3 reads CASSTLLTPMTQYF. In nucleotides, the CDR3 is TGTGCCAGCAGTACCCTACTCACGCCAATGACCCAGTACTTC.

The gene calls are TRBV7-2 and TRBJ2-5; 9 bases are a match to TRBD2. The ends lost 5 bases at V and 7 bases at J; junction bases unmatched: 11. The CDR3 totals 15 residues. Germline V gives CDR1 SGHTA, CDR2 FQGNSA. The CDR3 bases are TGTGCCAGCAGCCCCCCTAGGACTAGCGTAGGGACCCAGTACTTC. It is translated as CASSPPRTSVGTQYF.

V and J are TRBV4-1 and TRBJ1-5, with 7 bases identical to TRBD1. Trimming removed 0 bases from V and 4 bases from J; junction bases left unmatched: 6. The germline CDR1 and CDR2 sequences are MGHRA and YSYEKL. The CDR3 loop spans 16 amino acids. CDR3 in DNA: TGCGCCAGCAGCCAAGAGTCCGGGACAGTAAATCAGCCCCAGCATTTT. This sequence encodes CASSQESGTVNQPQHF.

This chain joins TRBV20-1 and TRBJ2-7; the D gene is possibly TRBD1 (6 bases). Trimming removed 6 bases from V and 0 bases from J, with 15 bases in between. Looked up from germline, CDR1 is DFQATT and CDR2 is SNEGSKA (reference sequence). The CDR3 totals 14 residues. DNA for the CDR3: TGCAGTGCCCCCGGCCAGGGGCGCTCCTACGAGCAGTACTTC. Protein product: CSAPGQGRSYEQYF.

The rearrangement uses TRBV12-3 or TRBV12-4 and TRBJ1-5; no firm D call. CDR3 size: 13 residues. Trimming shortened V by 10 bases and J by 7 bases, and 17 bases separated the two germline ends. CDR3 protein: CATARRQAQPQHF. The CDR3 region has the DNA TGTGCCACAGCTAGGAGACAAGCGCAGCCCCAGCATTTT.

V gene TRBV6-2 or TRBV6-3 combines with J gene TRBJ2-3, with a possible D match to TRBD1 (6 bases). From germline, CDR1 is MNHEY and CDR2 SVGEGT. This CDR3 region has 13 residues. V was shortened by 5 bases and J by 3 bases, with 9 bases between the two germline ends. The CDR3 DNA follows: TGTGCCAGCAGTGATACAGGGACAGATACGCAGTATTTT. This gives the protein CASSDTGTDTQYF.

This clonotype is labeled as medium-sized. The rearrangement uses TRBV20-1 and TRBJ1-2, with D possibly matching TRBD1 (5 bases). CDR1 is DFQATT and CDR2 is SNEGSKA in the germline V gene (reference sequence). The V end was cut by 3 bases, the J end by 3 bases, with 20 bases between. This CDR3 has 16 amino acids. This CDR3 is CSARPLQGLHDYGYTF. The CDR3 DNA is TGCAGTGCTAGGCCGTTGCAGGGACTGCACGACTATGGCTACACCTTC.

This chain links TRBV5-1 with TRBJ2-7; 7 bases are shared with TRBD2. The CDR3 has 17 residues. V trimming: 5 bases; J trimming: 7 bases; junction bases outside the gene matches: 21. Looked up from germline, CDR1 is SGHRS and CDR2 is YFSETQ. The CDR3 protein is CASRVSGAAASLGEQYF. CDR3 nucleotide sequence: TGCGCCAGCAGAGTCAGCGGGGCTGCCGCTAGCCTAGGTGAGCAGTACTTC.

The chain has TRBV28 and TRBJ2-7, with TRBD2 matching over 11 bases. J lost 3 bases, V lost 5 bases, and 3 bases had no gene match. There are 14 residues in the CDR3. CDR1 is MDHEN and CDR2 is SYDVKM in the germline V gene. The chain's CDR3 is CASSPTSGSYEQYF. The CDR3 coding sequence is TGTGCCAGCAGTCCTACTAGCGGGAGCTACGAGCAGTACTTC.

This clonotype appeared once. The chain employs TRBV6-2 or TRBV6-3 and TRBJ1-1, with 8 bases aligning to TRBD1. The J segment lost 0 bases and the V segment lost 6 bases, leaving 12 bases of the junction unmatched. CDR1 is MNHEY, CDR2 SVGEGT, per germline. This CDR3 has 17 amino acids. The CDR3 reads CASRPRLRDRLNTEAFF. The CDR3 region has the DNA TGTGCCAGCAGGCCTCGGCTCCGGGACAGGTTGAACACTGAAGCTTTCTTT.

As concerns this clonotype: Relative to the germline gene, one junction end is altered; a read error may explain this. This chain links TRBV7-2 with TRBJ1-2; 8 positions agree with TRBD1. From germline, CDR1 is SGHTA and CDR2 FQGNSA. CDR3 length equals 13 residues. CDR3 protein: CASSRTGNFGYTF. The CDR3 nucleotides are TGTGCCAGCAGCAGGACAGGGAACTTTGGCTACACCTTC.

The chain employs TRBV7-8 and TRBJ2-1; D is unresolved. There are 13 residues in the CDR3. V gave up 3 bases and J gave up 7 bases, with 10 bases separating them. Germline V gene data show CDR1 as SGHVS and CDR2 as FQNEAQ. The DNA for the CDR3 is TGTGCCAGCAGCTTTTCCAAGCATAATGAGCAGTTCTTC. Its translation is CASSFSKHNEQFF.

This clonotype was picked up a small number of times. Here the CDR3 DNA reads TGTGCCAGCAGTTTTACGGGTCTAGCGGGGAACACCGGGGAGCTGTTTTTT. Translated: CASSFTGLAGNTGELFF. This rearrangement joins TRBV28 to TRBJ2-2; 8 bases align to TRBD2. The J segment lost 1 base and the V segment lost 3 bases, leaving 7 bases of the junction unmatched. There are 17 residues in the CDR3. Germline values: CDR1 MDHEN, CDR2 SYDVKM.

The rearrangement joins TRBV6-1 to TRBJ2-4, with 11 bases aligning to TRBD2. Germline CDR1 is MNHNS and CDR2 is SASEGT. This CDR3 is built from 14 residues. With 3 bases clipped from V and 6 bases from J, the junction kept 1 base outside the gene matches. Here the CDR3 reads CASSDGTSGNIQYF. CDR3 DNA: TGTGCCAGCAGTGACGGGACTAGCGGAAACATTCAGTACTTC.

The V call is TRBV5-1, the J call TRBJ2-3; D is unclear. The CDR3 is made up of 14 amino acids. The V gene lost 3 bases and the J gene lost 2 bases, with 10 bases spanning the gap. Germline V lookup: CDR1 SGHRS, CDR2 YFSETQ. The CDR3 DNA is TGCGCCAGCAGCTCCCCGACTCCCACAGATACGCAGTATTTT. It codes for CASSSPTPTDTQYF.

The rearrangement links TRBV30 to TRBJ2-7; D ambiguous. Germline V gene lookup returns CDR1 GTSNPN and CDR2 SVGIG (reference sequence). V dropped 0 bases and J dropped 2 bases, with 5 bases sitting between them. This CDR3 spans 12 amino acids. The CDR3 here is CAWSVSTYEQYF. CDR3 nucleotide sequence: TGTGCCTGGAGTGTCAGCACCTACGAGCAGTACTTC. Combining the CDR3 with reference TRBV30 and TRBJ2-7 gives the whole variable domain SQTIHQWPATLVQPVGSPLSLECTVEGTSNPNLYWYRQAAGRGLQLLFYSVGIGQISSEVPQNLSASRPQDRQFILSSKKLLLSDSGFYLCAWSVSTYEQYFGPGTRLTVT.

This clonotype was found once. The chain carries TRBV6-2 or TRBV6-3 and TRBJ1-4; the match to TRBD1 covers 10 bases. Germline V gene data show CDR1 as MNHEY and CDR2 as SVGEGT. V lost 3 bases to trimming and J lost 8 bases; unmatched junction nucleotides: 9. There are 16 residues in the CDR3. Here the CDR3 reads CASSYSAGTGEEKLFF. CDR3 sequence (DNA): TGTGCCAGCAGTTATTCGGCTGGGACAGGGGAGGAAAAACTGTTTTTT.

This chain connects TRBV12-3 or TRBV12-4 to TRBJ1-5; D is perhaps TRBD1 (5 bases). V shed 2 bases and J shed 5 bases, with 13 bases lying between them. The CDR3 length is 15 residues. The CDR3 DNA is TGTGCCAGCAGTTTAAGGCAGGTAGGGGATCAGCCCCAGCATTTT. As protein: CASSLRQVGDQPQHF.